This T cell receptor beta chain is drawn from a study of blood T cell repertoires in COVID-19. Study-level background: Researchers got acute and convalescent COVID-19 samples from the United States, Italy and Spain. In each case, the material was cDNA or gDNA derived from T cells, B-cell-depleted T cells, or PBMCs.

In the authors' workflow: Reference gene primers were amplified, and this amplification served to estimate nucleated cell counts. The assay was immunoSEQ multiplex PCR, and TCRdb's table has in-frame clones only and misses some. The V and J calls and the clone size are those of that table, but D and trimming were determined from the DNA. The sample yields about 230,000 clones, around 78% seen once. Germline CDR1 reads SEHNR; CDR2 reads FQNEAQ (reference sequence). V was pared by 1 base and J by 6 bases, with 4 bases of the junction left unmatched. The length of the CDR3 is 15 residues. Sequencing used peripheral blood. The V and J genes are TRBV7-9 and TRBJ1-1; 11 bases align to TRBD1. The TCR was taken from a woman in her 70s with active or convalescent COVID-19. CDR3 in amino acids: CASSLGTGGDSEAFF. The CDR3 nucleotides are TGTGCCAGCAGCTTAGGGACAGGGGGCGATTCTGAAGCTTTCTTT.